The present TCR beta chain was sequenced within a study of beta chain features in type 1 diabetes. Study summary: Patients looked much like healthy donors when it came to age, gender and cell yields. The samples had roughly 110,000,000 sorted cells examined in all.

Since all of the isolated RNA was reverse transcribed, expressed TCRB transcripts were what got sequenced. Sequencing was performed with immunoSEQ multiplex PCR; in TCRdb, only in-frame clones are kept and a portion is missing. The top ten hold 0.55% to 0.75% of the sample, which has about 140,000 clones, roughly 9.3% seen once. This clone was seen ten or more times. The germline V gene encodes CDR1 SQVTM and CDR2 ANQGSEA. The CDR3 extends over 12 amino acids. Losses at the gene ends were 7 bases for V and 2 bases for J; bases not matched to a gene: 2. What was sequenced was central memory CD4+ T cells from blood. The sequence was obtained from a woman in her 40s in good health. J is TRBJ2-5 and V is TRBV29-1; 9 nucleotides line up with TRBD2. CDR3 loop: CSASGAQETQYF. As DNA, the CDR3 is TGCAGCGCTAGCGGGGCGCAAGAGACCCAGTACTTC. Full variable domain (rest looked up from reference TRBV29-1 and TRBJ2-5): SAVISQKPSRDICQRGTSLTIQCQVDSQVTMMFWYRQQPGQSLTLIATANQGSEATYESGFVIDKFPISRPNLTFSTLTVSNMSPEDSSIYLCSASGAQETQYFGPGTRLLVL.